This is a list of T cell receptor beta chains from one sample in a study of early T cells in non-severe SARS-CoV-2 infection. Via MiXCR, TCRdb re-called the 5' RACE reads, giving one row per CDR3 protein. The sample records roughly 26,000 distinct CDR3 sequences, approximately 4.1% being singletons. Sequenced input: whole blood. These receptors originate from an adult who was a healthcare worker with PCR-confirmed SARS-CoV-2 infection or an uninfected control (not recorded which). Each CDR3 is given with its conserved first and last residue. The order of the fields is J gene, clone size, V gene, D gene, CDR3 DNA, CDR3 protein. A D gene is named only where the DNA matches it firmly. The listing skips clone size in some rows; elsewhere it reads once, few, many or a size class.

j_gene: TRBJ2-3; abundance: few; v_gene: TRBV6-5; d_gene: .; CDR3nt: TGTGCCAGCAGTTACTCGTCCGGTCGTGGGGGCACAGATACGCAGTATTTT; CDR3aa: CASSYSSGRGGTDTQYF
j_gene: TRBJ2-6; abundance: few; v_gene: TRBV9; d_gene: .; CDR3nt: TGTGCCAGCAGCGTAGGCTTCCCGGGATCCTCTGGGGCCAACGTCCTGACTTTC; CDR3aa: CASSVGFPGSSGANVLTF
j_gene: TRBJ2-3; abundance: medium-sized; v_gene: TRBV2; d_gene: .; CDR3nt: TGTGCCAGCAGTGAATATTTGCGGGAAGGCACAGATACGCAGTATTTT; CDR3aa: CASSEYLREGTDTQYF
j_gene: TRBJ2-1; abundance: once; v_gene: TRBV20-1; d_gene: TRBD2; CDR3nt: TGCAGTGCTCAAGCGGGAGGAGGTAATGAGCAGTTCTTC; CDR3aa: CSAQAGGGNEQFF
j_gene: TRBJ2-1; abundance: .; v_gene: TRBV20-1; d_gene: .; CDR3nt: TGCAGTGCTAGAGCTGGAGAAGCATTCTCCTACAATGAGCAGTTCTTC; CDR3aa: CSARAGEAFSYNEQFF
j_gene: TRBJ2-7; abundance: .; v_gene: TRBV5-1; d_gene: .; CDR3nt: TGCGCCAGCACCCAGGGGCTCTCCTACGAGCAGTACTTC; CDR3aa: CASTQGLSYEQYF
j_gene: TRBJ2-4; abundance: few; v_gene: TRBV20-1; d_gene: .; CDR3nt: TGCAGTGCTCAGAACAGGGTTATTAACATTCAGTACTTC; CDR3aa: CSAQNRVINIQYF
j_gene: TRBJ2-5; abundance: .; v_gene: TRBV7-2; d_gene: TRBD2; CDR3nt: TGTGCCAGCAGCTTTACTAGCGGGGAAGAGACCCAGTACTTC; CDR3aa: CASSFTSGEETQYF
j_gene: TRBJ1-1; abundance: many; v_gene: TRBV3-1; d_gene: .; CDR3nt: TGTGCCAGCAGCCAACTGGGCCCACGGACTGAAGCTTTCTTT; CDR3aa: CASSQLGPRTEAFF
j_gene: TRBJ1-1; abundance: many; v_gene: TRBV4-2; d_gene: .; CDR3nt: TGTGCCAGCAGCCAAGATAAGGGGGACACTGAAGCTTTCTTT; CDR3aa: CASSQDKGDTEAFF
j_gene: TRBJ2-5; abundance: .; v_gene: TRBV15; d_gene: .; CDR3nt: TGTGCCACCAGCAGAGACCCACAAGAGACCCAGTACTTC; CDR3aa: CATSRDPQETQYF